A single sample gave rise to the 15 T cell receptor beta chains below, sequenced in a study of molecular identifiers for immune sequencing clone quantification. In TCRdb, the PCR reads were re-called with MiXCR into one record per CDR3 protein. The sample includes some 590,000 distinct CDR3 sequences, about 25% seen only once; the top ten take around 0.78%. Sequenced material: naive CD8+ T cells from blood, with Jurkat cell RNA spiked in. Described subset: FACS-sorted CD8+CD4-CCR7+CD45RA+ naive T cells. Source of these receptors: a human donor in good health. Some libraries in this study had Jurkat cell RNA spiked in.

This rearrangement joins TRBV9 to TRBJ2-2, with TRBD2 identical over 9 bases. Germline assignment: CDR1 SGDLS and CDR2 YYNGEE. Trimming removed 1 base from V and 0 bases from J; junction bases left unmatched: 1. The CDR3 spans 16 residues. CDR3: CASSVRLAANTGELFF. The CDR3 coding sequence is TGTGCCAGCAGCGTACGACTAGCGGCGAACACCGGGGAGCTGTTTTTT.

This clonotype was seen only a few times. The junction departs from germline at one end; a sequencing error may be responsible. The chain recombines TRBV7-6 with TRBJ2-7; D is tentatively TRBD1 or TRBD2 (5 bases each). The CDR3 extends over 14 amino acids. Per germline, CDR1 SGHVS and CDR2 FNYEAQ. The CDR3 reads CASSLGTSSYAQYF. The CDR3 bases are TGTGCCAGCAGCCTCGGGACCAGCTCCTACGCGCAGTACTTC. Complete variable domain (other parts from reference TRBV7-6 and TRBJ2-7): GAGVSQSPRYKVTKRGQDVALRCDPISGHVSLYWYRQALGQGPEFLTYFNYEAQQDKSGLPNDRFSAERPEGSISTLTIQRTEQRDSAMYRCASSLGTSSYAQYFGPGTRLTVT.

This clonotype was recorded once. V gene TRBV4-3 combines with J gene TRBJ2-1, with 10 bases lining up with TRBD1. The V and J ends lost 0 bases and 8 bases, in that order; junction bases with no gene match: 13. Germline V CDR1 and CDR2: LGHNA, YSLEER. This CDR3 comprises 18 residues. CDR3 sequence reads: CASSQDYSGQGLLDEQFF. CDR3 nucleotide sequence: TGCGCCAGCAGCCAAGACTACTCGGGACAGGGGCTTCTGGATGAGCAGTTCTTC.

About this clonotype: The conserved final phenylalanine or tryptophan is absent from the CDR3, which likely points to a read error. This chain uses TRBV6-5 with TRBJ2-7; D gene ambiguous. Trimming took off 6 bases at V and 3 bases at J, with 9 bases between the two ends. The CDR3 has 12 amino acids. Germline V CDR1 and CDR2: MNHEY, SVGAGI. The CDR3 loop reads CASRGFSYEQYL. Written as DNA, the CDR3 is TGTGCCAGCAGAGGGTTTAGCTACGAGCAGTACCTC.

This clonotype has ten or more counts. The chain links TRBV3-1 to TRBJ1-2; a weak D match, TRBD1 (6 bases). The CDR3 totals 18 residues. Trimming removed 4 bases at V and 1 base at J, with 22 bases between. Looked up from germline, CDR1 is LGHDT and CDR2 is YNNKEL (reference sequence). The CDR3 protein is CASSPHPLADSINYGYTF. The CDR3 nucleotides are TGTGCCAGCAGCCCCCACCCTCTCGCGGACAGCATTAACTATGGCTACACCTTC.

Only a few counts were recorded for this clonotype. The chain uses TRBV29-1 and TRBJ2-7; TRBD1 aligns across 12 bases. The junction had 17 bases not matched to a gene; V was cut back by 8 bases and J by 9 bases. The germline CDR1 and CDR2 sequences are SQVTM and ANQGSEA. The CDR3 loop spans 15 amino acids. The CDR3 region is CSITWGDRGLSVQYF. The CDR3 bases are TGCAGCATCACCTGGGGGGACAGGGGGCTTAGTGTGCAGTACTTC.

The genes are TRBV7-2 and TRBJ2-7; D call uncertain. From germline, CDR1 is SGHTA and CDR2 FQGNSA. The CDR3 runs to 13 residues. V was cut by 3 bases and J by 4 bases, with 10 bases left in between. The CDR3 region has the DNA TGTGCCAGCAGCTTGAACGATCCATACGAGCAGTACTTC. It translates to CASSLNDPYEQYF. The full variable domain, with the rest looked up from reference TRBV7-2 and TRBJ2-7, is GAGVSQSPSNKVTEKGKDVELRCDPISGHTALYWYRQSLGQGLEFLIYFQGNSAPDKSGLPSDRFSAERTGGSVSTLTIQRTQQEDSAVYLCASSLNDPYEQYFGPGTRLTVT.

The gene calls are TRBV12-3 or TRBV12-4 and TRBJ1-1, with 10 positions matching TRBD1. Trimming removed 1 base from V and 2 bases from J; junction bases left unmatched: 10. The length of the CDR3 is 18 residues. CDR3 nucleotide sequence: TGTGCCAGCAGTTTAGAGCCCGGGACAGGGGATCCAAACACTGAAGCTTTCTTT. This codes for CASSLEPGTGDPNTEAFF.

The table lists this clonotype with a few counts. This rearrangement joins TRBV7-2 to TRBJ2-7; TRBD1 might be the D (5 bases). CDR3 size: 14 residues. The V end lost 2 bases, the J end lost 7 bases, and 15 bases lay between the germline ends. The germline V gene encodes CDR1 SGHTA and CDR2 FQGNSA. The CDR3: CASSLTGWGAEQYF. DNA for the CDR3: TGTGCCAGCAGCTTAACGGGCTGGGGCGCGGAGCAGTACTTC. Using reference TRBV7-2 and TRBJ2-7 for the parts outside the CDR3, the full variable domain is GAGVSQSPSNKVTEKGKDVELRCDPISGHTALYWYRQSLGQGLEFLIYFQGNSAPDKSGLPSDRFSAERTGGSVSTLTIQRTQQEDSAVYLCASSLTGWGAEQYFGPGTRLTVT.

This clonotype appeared a few times. The rearrangement links TRBV3-1 to TRBJ2-5, with D uncertain. Germline V gene sequence: CDR1 LGHDT, CDR2 YNNKEL (reference sequence). V gave up 0 bases and J gave up 9 bases, with 8 bases separating them. The CDR3 loop spans 12 amino acids. Here the CDR3 DNA reads TGTGCCAGCAGCCAAGATTGGCGGTCCCAGTACTTC. Residues: CASSQDWRSQYF.

The table lists this clonotype with a few counts. The CDR3 region is CATSSTSGRGGTDTQYF. DNA for the CDR3: TGTGCCACCAGTTCCACTAGCGGGAGAGGGGGCACAGATACGCAGTATTTT. The chain joins TRBV24-1 to TRBJ2-3; 11 nucleotides agree with TRBD2. CDR3 length equals 17 residues. Per germline, CDR1 KGHDR and CDR2 SFDVKD. V was clipped by 6 bases and J by 1 base; unmatched bases: 8.

The sample holds many counts of this clonotype. The V and J genes are TRBV20-1 and TRBJ2-7; the D call may be TRBD1 or TRBD2 (5 bases each). Per the germline V gene, CDR1 is DFQATT and CDR2 is SNEGSKA (reference sequence). The CDR3 extends over 11 amino acids. Trimming removed 6 bases from V and 5 bases from J, with 11 bases in between. The CDR3 DNA reads as TGCAGTGCACAAAGGGGAGACGAGCAGTACTTC. Its protein product is CSAQRGDEQYF.

The chain combines TRBV18 with TRBJ2-5; 7 nucleotides align to TRBD2. The CDR3 has 15 residues. The trim removed 6 bases at V and 4 bases at J, leaving 11 bases unmatched. From germline, CDR1 is KGHSH and CDR2 LQKENI. CDR3 DNA: TGTGCCAGCTCTCGAACCGGGACTACAGGAGAGACCCAGTACTTC. As protein: CASSRTGTTGETQYF.

This clonotype was counted at least ten times. The chain has TRBV6-5 and TRBJ2-7; D possibly matches TRBD1 or TRBD2 (6 bases each). Trimming took off 0 bases at V and 9 bases at J, with 12 bases between the two ends. This CDR3 is built from 13 residues. Germline CDR1 is MNHEY and CDR2 is SVGAGI. The CDR3 DNA follows: TGTGCCAGCAGTTACTCTTCGGGGGCCCGGCAGTACTTC. This encodes CASSYSSGARQYF.

This clonotype was seen a few times. The rearrangement uses TRBV4-1 and TRBJ2-1; 10 positions match TRBD2. CDR3 length: 17 residues. V lost 2 bases and J lost 4; bases outside the gene matches: 8. Germline CDR1 reads MGHRA; CDR2 reads YSYEKL. DNA of the CDR3: TGCGCCAGCAGCCAAATTCAAGCGGGAGGGATATACAATGAGCAGTTCTTC. This sequence encodes CASSQIQAGGIYNEQFF.